A single count supports the clone carrying this T cell receptor (beta chain). Its antigen is still unknown. This entry belongs to a study of OX40 agonist ivuxolimab in advanced cancers. General observations from the study: Partly responding patients at 0.1-3.0 mg/kg showed some of the smallest clonal expansion.

Produced via immunoSEQ multiplex PCR; TCRdb's table is partial and in-frame only. Of roughly 80,000 clones in the sample, about nine tenths were seen once. The CDR3 totals 13 residues. Deletions cut 2 bases from V and 5 bases from J, with 9 bases between. Germline loops: CDR1 SGHDN, CDR2 FVKESK. The TCR comes from an adult with an advanced solid tumor such as melanoma, head and neck, liver or kidney cancer. The rearrangement links TRBV14 to TRBJ2-5, with D perhaps matching TRBD1 (6 bases). The sequences come from CD4+ or CD8+ T cells sorted from blood, collected in a trial of the OX40 agonist ivuxolimab. The CDR3 loop reads CASSQPRGETQYF. In DNA form, the CDR3 reads TGTGCCAGCAGCCAACCGAGGGGGGAGACCCAGTACTTC.